A selection of T cell receptor beta chains follows, all from one sample in a study of blood T cells in healthy people across ages. TCRdb re-called the 5' RACE reads with MiXCR, one entry per CDR3 protein. The sample holds about 930,000 distinct CDR3 sequences, under 35% seen once. The same sample was also studied in work on T cells of mothers and their children.

The sequencing sample was made of blood. The receptors shown here come from a woman aged 35 to 49 in good health. CDR3s leave out the opening cysteine and the closing phenylalanine or tryptophan. Fields, in order: V gene, CDR3 protein.

TRBV12-3/TRBV12-4 | ASSVNRGIGYNEQF
TRBV20-1 | SAPSWGDDYEQY
TRBV4-2 | ASSRDRGRSSYEQY
TRBV13 | VSSPGTREGHEQY
TRBV29-1 | SAARGQGTEAF
TRBV6-2/TRBV6-3 | ASSSTGGRGQPQH
TRBV12-3/TRBV12-4 | ASSPEDQPQH
TRBV3-1 | ASSQTRGAAYNEQF
TRBV2 | ASTLDRLNTEAF
TRBV13 | ASSLTGINEKRF
TRBV7-8 | ASSLKRDRGEQF
TRBV12-3/TRBV12-4 | ASRIAAGYEQY
TRBV24-1 | ATSGTGARETQY
TRBV5-1 | AGSFPTNSYERY
TRBV10-3 | AISDRLLDRDVTGANVLT
TRBV5-1 | ASSLGDGYNEQY
TRBV15 | ATSRDRGAVSNEQF
TRBV20-1 | SASGGNQPQH
TRBV24-1 | ATSDLRDRGQDTQY
TRBV29-1 | SVLSGSGTEAF
TRBV20-1 | STRDGTGSSYEQY
TRBV30 | AWSVRSGLLGYT
TRBV20-1 | SASPSGQETQY
TRBV20-1 | SARDLNEQF
TRBV2 | ASRDFAKNIQY
TRBV18 | ASSPGRGETEAF
TRBV5-1 | ASSFGHRVYQPQH
TRBV20-1 | SPETGGWEAF
TRBV7-2 | ASSLEPGRPYEQY
TRBV11-2 | ASIGTDTQY
TRBV7-2 | ASSSTPGQPQH
TRBV6-2/TRBV6-3 | ASSDSGPPRGYT
TRBV12-3/TRBV12-4 | ASSDTGGANYGYT
TRBV7-6 | ASSLTRAFGNTIY
TRBV12-3/TRBV12-4 | AGSFSGTGTTEAF
TRBV12-3/TRBV12-4 | ASSFPGQGNTEAF
TRBV6-6 | ASTQESQETQY
TRBV28 | ASSFSGLSNEKLF
TRBV5-6 | ASSLGAGAEAF
TRBV21-1 | ASTQSTGVGYGYT
TRBV7-2 | ASSPGTGRDGELF
TRBV28 | ASSLGQARGIYGYT
TRBV28 | ASRGAGGRNTQY
TRBV7-6 | ASGLPNYEQY
TRBV28 | ASSSYTVNQETQY
TRBV20-1 | SATDSGTGNSYEQY
TRBV20-1 | SARGGTSLYEQY
TRBV3-1 | ASSQGETGNHEQY
TRBV4-3 | ASSQDPHGRGGYNEQF
TRBV5-1 | ASSAGADSSYNEQF
TRBV27 | ASRPNRDRSYEQY
TRBV3-1 | ASSPTGYYQPQH
TRBV7-8 | ASSPHEIKGTEAF